A selection of T cell receptor beta chains follows, all from one sample in a study of CD8+ T cells in alopecia areata. TCRdb's table, derived via immunoSEQ multiplex PCR, lists solely in-frame clones and lacks some. The sample includes over 150,000 clones, 60% to 70% of them seen just once. The sequenced sample was CD4+ T cells sorted from blood, obtained at week 4, from a patient treated with tofacitinib. The receptors come from a human donor with alopecia areata. CDR3s include the opening cysteine and the closing phenylalanine or tryptophan. The D gene is left open where the match is weak. Expanded clones are given a class, and other clones once, few, many or no size at all.

>TRBJ2-7|NA|TRBD1|TRBV4-1
TGCGCCAGCAGCCCCCGACAGGGCGACTACGAGCAGTACTTC
CASSPRQGDYEQYF
>TRBJ2-6|NA|NA|TRBV7-2
TGTGCCAGCAGCTTTGGCGGCAGGCAGAACTCTGGGGCCAACGTCCTGACTTTC
CASSFGGRQNSGANVLTF
>TRBJ2-7|NA|NA|TRBV5-6
TGTGCCAGCAGCGTAGGAGGGACAGCCTACGAGCAGTACTTC
CASSVGGTAYEQYF
>TRBJ2-2|NA|NA|TRBV7-9
TGTGCCAGCAGCTTAGGGCAGAACACCGGGGAGCTGTTTTTT
CASSLGQNTGELFF
>TRBJ2-3|NA|NA|TRBV6-6
TGTGCCAGCATCGAACCCGGGGGGCGGACAGATACGCAGTATTTT
CASIEPGGRTDTQYF
>TRBJ2-7|few|NA|TRBV29-1
TGCAGCGTCCTTACAGGCGCCCAGGGTGAGCAGTACTTC
CSVLTGAQGEQYF
>TRBJ1-1|NA|NA|TRBV30
TGTGCCTGCAAGACGGGGGCCGACCCTGAAGCTTTCTTT
CACKTGADPEAFF
>TRBJ2-5|NA|NA|TRBV7-6
TGTGCCAGCAGCTTAGAGATGGGGGGCCAGGAGACCCAGTACTTC
CASSLEMGGQETQYF
>TRBJ1-1|NA|NA|TRBV30
TGTGCCTGGAGTGTACTGCCAGGGGCGGGCACTGAAGCTTTCTTT
CAWSVLPGAGTEAFF
>TRBJ2-3|NA|TRBD2|TRBV7-2
TGTGCCAGCGGAGATGGCGGGGGGGCCACAGATACGCAGTATTTT
CASGDGGGATDTQYF
>TRBJ1-1|NA|NA|TRBV15
TGTGCCACCAGCAGAGCCAGGATGGGGAACACTGAAGCTTTCTTT
CATSRARMGNTEAFF
>TRBJ2-4|few|TRBD1|TRBV11-2
TGTGCCAGCAACCCCACAAACCGGGACAGAAAAAACATTCAGTACTTC
CASNPTNRDRKNIQYF
>TRBJ1-5|NA|NA|TRBV19
TGTGCCAGTAGTATGGTGGTCTCGGACCCCAATCAGCCCCAGCATTTT
CASSMVVSDPNQPQHF
>TRBJ2-3|few|NA|TRBV7-2
TGTGCCAGCAGCTTATATGGGACAGATACGCAGTATTTT
CASSLYGTDTQYF
>TRBJ2-5|NA|NA|TRBV1
TGCACCAGCAGCCAAGATAGTCGGGGGGGCTCCGGGTACCAAGAGACCCAGTACTTC
CTSSQDSRGGSGYQETQYF
>TRBJ1-6|NA|TRBD1|TRBV30
TGTGCCTGGAATCTACAGGGGAATTCACCCCTCCACTTT
CAWNLQGNSPLHF
>TRBJ1-5|NA|TRBD1|TRBV30
TGTGCCTGGAGTTCAACGGGACAGAGTTATAGCAATCAGCCCCAGCATTTT
CAWSSTGQSYSNQPQHF
>TRBJ2-2|NA|NA|TRBV27
TGTGCCAGCCGGCGGCAGTATCGGACCGGGGAGCTGTTTTTT
CASRRQYRTGELFF
>TRBJ1-5|NA|NA|TRBV27
TGTGCCAGCAGTTTCTCAGGGGGCAATCAGCCCCAGCATTTT
CASSFSGGNQPQHF
>TRBJ1-2|NA|NA|TRBV4-3
TGCGCCAGCAGCCAAGATCCGGGGGCGCGAGGCTACACCTTC
CASSQDPGARGYTF
>TRBJ2-5|NA|NA|TRBV6-6
TGTGCCAGCAGTTATCCCCCCGGGACCCTGGAGACCCAGTACTTC
CASSYPPGTLETQYF
>TRBJ2-1|few|TRBD1|TRBV29-1
TGCAGCGCTCTCGCCGGGACAGGGACCAATGAGCAGTTCTTC
CSALAGTGTNEQFF
>TRBJ2-3|NA|NA|TRBV4-2
TGTGCCAGCAGCCAGCCTACAGGGCCCGATACGCAGTATTTT
CASSQPTGPDTQYF
>TRBJ1-1|NA|TRBD1|TRBV5-1
TGCGCCAGCAGCTTACAGGGACAGGGCGCCTGGAGGGAAGCTTTCTTT
CASSLQGQGAWREAFF
>TRBJ2-2|NA|NA|TRBV29-1
TGCAGCGTTGACAGAGGCACCGGGGAGCTGTTTTTT
CSVDRGTGELFF
>TRBJ2-5|NA|NA|TRBV5-1
TGCGCCAGCAGCCTCAAGGGTGGGTTCCAAGAGACCCAGTACTTC
CASSLKGGFQETQYF
>TRBJ1-1|NA|TRBD1|TRBV5-1
TGCGCCAGCAGCCCCCCCTGGGACAGCACTGAAGCTTTCTTT
CASSPPWDSTEAFF
>TRBJ2-3|few|NA|TRBV29-1
TGCAGCGTTGAACGGGGACTCCAGAGCACAGATACGCAGTATTTT
CSVERGLQSTDTQYF
>TRBJ2-3|NA|NA|TRBV5-4
TGTGCCAGCAGCTTCGGGAGTCCCAGCCCAGATACGCAGTATTTT
CASSFGSPSPDTQYF
>TRBJ2-2|NA|NA|TRBV7-3
TGTGCCAGCAGCACCTCAGGACAGGGGGAGCTGTTTTTT
CASSTSGQGELFF
>TRBJ2-1|NA|TRBD2|TRBV2
TGTGCCAGCAGTACCGGACTAGCGGATTACAATGAGCAGTTCTTC
CASSTGLADYNEQFF
>TRBJ2-3|NA|NA|TRBV18
TGTGCCAGCTCACCACCTAGCACAGATACGCAGTATTTT
CASSPPSTDTQYF
>TRBJ2-5|NA|NA|TRBV4-1
TGCGCCAGCAGCCAAGGGGCAGGGCGAGAGACCCAGTACTTC
CASSQGAGRETQYF
>TRBJ2-3|NA|NA|TRBV30
TGTGCCTGGACGACGAGCGATACGCAGTATTTT
CAWTTSDTQYF
>TRBJ1-2|NA|NA|TRBV9
TGTGCCAGCAGCCAAGAAGAGGCAGATACTAACTATGGCTACACCTTC
CASSQEEADTNYGYTF